Shown below are 27 T cell receptor beta chains from a single sample sequenced in a study of spatial heterogeneity in lung cancer. The time point was: sample taken at primary tumor resection. Study conclusions and caveats: Counts of expanded intratumoral alpha and beta TCRs tracked tumor mutation counts.

The antigens these receptors bind are not known. TCRdb analysed the 5' RACE reads with MiXCR anew, one entry per CDR3 protein. The data show fewer than 15,000 distinct CDR3 sequences, with 4.5% to 7% seen just once and 11% held by the top ten. Sequencing was performed on lung tumor tissue, taken at surgery. The origin of the receptors is a female donor with early-stage non-small cell lung cancer.

This clonotype has a count of ten or more. This beta chain is an unintended read in a library built for alpha chains; its size means little. V usage is TRBV28 and J usage is TRBJ2-5, with 10 bases fitting TRBD1. CDR1 MDHEN and CDR2 SYDVKM come from the germline V gene. CDR3 length: 15 residues. Trimming removed 5 bases from V and 3 bases from J; junction bases left unmatched: 6. CDR3 DNA: TGTGCCAGCAGTCCATCCGGGACAGGGGAAGAGACCCAGTACTTC. As protein: CASSPSGTGEETQYF.

In the case of this clonotype: This may be a read error: a much more frequent sequence differs by one nucleotide. This beta chain is a stray sequence in a library constructed for alpha chains; its clone size is not meaningful. The chain employs TRBV7-3 and TRBJ2-1; D is possibly TRBD1 or TRBD2 (5 bases each). V lost 5 bases, J lost 9 bases, and 17 bases lay in between. The CDR3 spans 14 residues. Germline lookup yields CDR1 SGHTA and CDR2 FQGTGA. Here the CDR3 reads CASSVSRDEREQFF. The CDR3 bases are TGTGCCAGCAGCGTCTCCCGGGACGAGCGTGAGCAGTTCTTC.

This clonotype qualifies as medium-sized. The library was designed around alpha chains, so this beta chain is a stray read whose abundance carries little weight. The chain uses TRBV7-9 and TRBJ1-1; no firm D call. The V gene's germline CDR1 is SEHNR and CDR2 FQNEAQ (reference sequence). The CDR3 is 14 residues long. Trimming stripped 4 bases from V and 1 base from J, with 10 bases between. The CDR3 region has the DNA TGTGCCAGCAGCTCCTTTGGGCGGAACACTGAAGCTTTCTTT. It specifies CASSSFGRNTEAFF.

A few counts support this clonotype. Found in a library prepared for alpha chains, this beta chain is an off-target read, and its abundance has little meaning. V is TRBV7-8 and J is TRBJ2-3; the match to TRBD2 covers 9 bases. The CDR3 has 16 amino acids. The J segment lost 1 base and the V segment lost 4 bases, leaving 6 bases of the junction unmatched. Germline V gene data show CDR1 as SGHVS and CDR2 as FQNEAQ. The chain's CDR3 is CASSSRLAVGTDTQYF. The DNA for the CDR3 is TGTGCCAGCAGCTCGAGACTAGCGGTTGGCACAGATACGCAGTATTTT. The full variable domain, in which reference TRBV7-8 and TRBJ2-3 provide the parts outside the CDR3, is GAGVSQSPRYKVAKRGQDVALRCDPISGHVSLFWYQQALGQGPEFLTYFQNEAQLDKSGLPSDRFFAERPEGSVSTLKIQRTQQEDSAVYLCASSSRLAVGTDTQYFGPGTRLTVL.

There are many counts of this clonotype. This beta chain lies outside the target of a library built for alpha chains; its clone size means little. CDR3 sequence: CASKPGSYGYTF. The DNA for the CDR3 is TGTGCCAGCAAGCCAGGGTCGTATGGCTACACCTTC. The V and J genes are TRBV19 and TRBJ1-2; D possibly corresponds to TRBD1 (5 bases). Germline V lookup: CDR1 LNHDA, CDR2 SQIVND (reference sequence). Trimming shortened V by 9 bases and J by 5 bases, and 13 bases separated the two germline ends. The CDR3 covers 12 residues.

At least ten counts were recorded for this clonotype. This beta chain represents an off-target read in a library built for alpha chains; its size is of limited meaning. The chain uses TRBV20-1 and TRBJ1-3; the D is unclear. Germline-derived CDR1 and CDR2 are DFQATT and SNEGSKA (reference sequence). The V and J ends lost 0 bases and 1 base respectively, with 10 bases between them. CDR3 size: 15 residues. CDR3 in amino acids: CSARDAGRSGNTIYF. As DNA, the CDR3 is TGCAGTGCTAGAGATGCGGGAAGGTCTGGAAACACCATATATTTT.

By its share, this clonotype is medium-sized. In a library made to pick up alpha chains, this beta chain is a stray read with a size that means little. The chain employs TRBV5-1 and TRBJ2-7; perhaps TRBD1 as D (6 bases). CDR1 and CDR2 from the germline V gene are SGHRS and YFSETQ. The CDR3 runs 13 residues. V lost 0 bases and J lost 5, with 9 bases in between. In DNA, the CDR3 is TGCGCCAGCAGCTTGGTGGACAGTCACGAGCAGTACTTC. Encoded protein: CASSLVDSHEQYF.

This clonotype was seen at least ten times. Because this beta chain is a stray read in a library intended to capture alpha chains, its abundance should not be given much weight. The V gene is TRBV11-2, the J gene TRBJ1-6; D is uncertain. Trimming stripped 3 bases from V and 2 bases from J, with 8 bases between. Germline V gene sequence: CDR1 SGHAT, CDR2 FQNNGV. This CDR3 has 15 residues. DNA for the CDR3: TGTGCCAGCAGCTTGGGAGTGACCTATAATTCACCCCTCCACTTT. Translation gives CASSLGVTYNSPLHF. Looking up the rest from reference TRBV11-2 and TRBJ1-6 gives the full variable domain: EAGVAQSPRYKIIEKRQSVAFWCNPISGHATLYWYQQILGQGPKLLIQFQNNGVVDDSQLPKDRFSAERLKGVDSTLKIQPAKLEDSAVYLCASSLGVTYNSPLHFGNGTRLTVT.

This clonotype was detected many times. The library was built for alpha chains, so this beta chain is an off-target read and its size means little. This chain joins TRBV7-6 and TRBJ2-7; the match to TRBD1 covers 7 bases. The CDR3 has 15 amino acids. Losses at the gene ends were 1 base for V and 2 bases for J; bases not matched to a gene: 5. CDR1 SGHVS and CDR2 FNYEAQ come from the germline V gene. CDR3 in amino acids: CASSLGDSSAYEQYF. CDR3 bases: TGTGCCAGCAGCTTAGGGGACAGTTCCGCCTACGAGCAGTACTTC.

This clonotype was seen ten or more times. This beta chain is a stray read from a library made for alpha chains; its abundance is not meaningful. The chain combines TRBV6-1 with TRBJ1-1, with 7 bases matching TRBD1. Germline lookup yields CDR1 MNHNS and CDR2 SASEGT. The J segment lost 4 bases and the V segment lost 5 bases, leaving 10 bases of the junction unmatched. The CDR3 runs to 15 residues. CDR3 DNA: TGTGCCAGCAGTCCAATTTTGAGACAGGGCACTGAAGCTTTCTTT. It encodes CASSPILRQGTEAFF.

Comments on this clonotype: A library prepared for alpha chains yielded this beta chain as an off-target read; its size is of little meaning. The rearrangement links TRBV2 to TRBJ1-2; D call uncertain. Trimming cost V 3 bases and J 3 bases, with 11 bases left between them. CDR1 and CDR2 (germline): SNHLY, FYNNEI. The CDR3 runs to 14 residues. The CDR3 DNA follows: TGTGCCAGCAGTGAGAACCGCGGGGACTATGGCTACACCTTC. This translates into CASSENRGDYGYTF.

This clonotype was counted at least ten times. Little can be read into the size of this beta chain, an off-target read in a library designed for alpha chains. The chain joins TRBV6-5 to TRBJ1-1, with D possibly being TRBD1 (6 bases). CDR1 and CDR2 (germline): MNHEY, SVGAGI. V was pared by 6 bases and J by 5 bases, with 13 bases between. CDR3 length: 13 residues. The CDR3 loop is CASRPGAFTEAFF. CDR3 nucleotides: TGTGCCAGCAGGCCAGGGGCATTTACTGAAGCTTTCTTT.

This clonotype was observed many times. This beta chain appears as a stray read in a library generated for alpha chains; its size is not informative. V gene TRBV19 combines with J gene TRBJ1-5; unclear D gene. Trimming took off 2 bases at V and 4 bases at J, with 9 bases between the two ends. Germline V gene sequence: CDR1 LNHDA, CDR2 SQIVND (reference sequence). The CDR3 is 14 amino acids. The CDR3 reads CASSIQTWNQPQHF. The DNA for the CDR3 is TGTGCCAGTAGTATACAGACGTGGAATCAGCCCCAGCATTTT.

As concerns this clonotype: This beta chain turned up in a library designed for alpha chains; as an off-target read, its abundance says little. The CDR3 bases are TGTGCCAGCAGCCTACCGGGACAGGGACTCGACGAGCAGTACTTC. Its translation is CASSLPGQGLDEQYF. The chain carries TRBV5-5 and TRBJ2-7; 9 bases map to TRBD1. This CDR3 contains 15 residues. V lost 4 bases to trimming and J lost 5 bases; unmatched junction nucleotides: 10. Germline assignment: CDR1 SGHKS and CDR2 YYEKEE (reference sequence).

This clonotype was seen ten or more times. This beta chain is an unintended read in a library built for alpha chains; its size means little. CDR3 sequence: CSARDRVNYGYTF. In DNA, the CDR3 is TGCAGTGCCAGGGACAGGGTTAACTATGGCTACACCTTC. The rearrangement links TRBV20-1 to TRBJ1-2; 9 bases align to TRBD1. Germline trimming cut 6 bases from V and 1 base from J; bases unmatched to any gene: 3. This CDR3 is 13 amino acids long. Per germline, CDR1 DFQATT and CDR2 SNEGSKA (reference sequence).

Sample share makes this clonotype medium-sized. This beta chain is an off-target read within a library intended for alpha chains, so its frequency means little. The chain employs TRBV6-5 and TRBJ2-3, with D tentatively TRBD1 (5 bases). The CDR3 sequence is 15 residues long. Germline V gene data show CDR1 as MNHEY and CDR2 as SVGAGI. V was clipped by 1 base and J by 3 bases, with 11 bases between them. CDR3 loop: CASSYYGARTDTQYF. The CDR3 nucleotides are TGTGCCAGCAGTTACTATGGGGCTAGGACAGATACGCAGTATTTT.

This clonotype was seen many times. As an off-target read in a library built for alpha chains, this beta chain has a frequency of little significance. The chain combines TRBV20-1 with TRBJ2-1; 9 bases map to TRBD1. This CDR3 contains 14 residues. CDR1 and CDR2 (germline): DFQATT, SNEGSKA (reference sequence). J was trimmed by 3 bases and V by 3 bases; bases with no gene match: 3. CDR3 sequence (DNA): TGCAGTGCTAGTAAGGGACAGGGCTACAATGAGCAGTTCTTC. Encoded protein: CSASKGQGYNEQFF.

This clonotype has a count of ten or more. A library prepared for alpha chains yielded this beta chain as an off-target read; its size is of little meaning. V is TRBV19 and J is TRBJ2-7, with 10 nucleotides matching TRBD1. V lost 10 bases, J lost 5 bases, and 5 bases stayed unmatched. Germline CDR1 and CDR2: LNHDA and SQIVND (reference sequence). The CDR3 runs 12 residues. The CDR3 DNA sequence: TGTGCCACCGGGGACAGGGGCCACGAGCAGTACTTC. Its protein product is CATGDRGHEQYF.

This clonotype was counted many times. This beta chain is an unintended read in a library built for alpha chains; its size means little. J is TRBJ1-6 and V is TRBV27, with 8 bases aligning to TRBD1. Germline V gene sequence: CDR1 MNHEY, CDR2 SMNVEV (reference sequence). The J segment lost 3 bases and the V segment lost 4 bases, leaving 2 bases of the junction unmatched. CDR3 length: 15 residues. The CDR3 nucleotides read TGTGCCAGCAGTTCCGGACAGGGCTATAATTCACCCCTCCACTTT. The encoded protein is CASSSGQGYNSPLHF.

This clonotype was counted many times. This beta chain represents an off-target read in a library built for alpha chains; its size is of limited meaning. The rearrangement links TRBV5-1 to TRBJ2-2, with D uncertain. The CDR3 has 15 residues. With 0 bases removed from V and 0 bases from J, the gap between germline ends came to 6 bases. Germline CDR1 and CDR2: SGHRS and YFSETQ. CDR3 residues: CASSLGAANTGELFF. CDR3 nucleotide sequence: TGCGCCAGCAGCTTGGGGGCTGCGAACACCGGGGAGCTGTTTTTT.

This clonotype was counted at least ten times. For a library built for alpha chains, this beta chain is a stray read; little rests on its size. This rearrangement joins TRBV20-1 to TRBJ1-2, with unresolved D. Looked up from germline, CDR1 is DFQATT and CDR2 is SNEGSKA (reference sequence). V was pared by 0 bases and J by 2 bases, with 16 bases between. This CDR3 has 16 amino acids. CDR3 coding DNA: TGCAGTGCTAGAGATTGGACTCAACCTGCGAACTATGGCTACACCTTC. As protein: CSARDWTQPANYGYTF.

In the case of this clonotype: This beta chain appears as a stray read in a library generated for alpha chains; its size is not informative. The rearrangement joins TRBV15 to TRBJ2-1, with D maybe TRBD2 (5 bases). Germline-derived CDR1 and CDR2 are LNHNV and YYDKDF (reference sequence). The CDR3 runs to 14 residues. Between the trimmed V and J ends, which lost 1 base and 5 bases, there was a span of 9 bases. As DNA, the CDR3 is TGTGCCACCAGCAGAGTAAGGACTGACAATGAGCAGTTCTTC. Encoded protein: CATSRVRTDNEQFF.

This clonotype was observed many times. This beta chain lies outside the target of a library built for alpha chains; its clone size means little. The chain recombines TRBV5-1 with TRBJ2-3; D call uncertain. The germline gives CDR1 SGHRS, CDR2 YFSETQ. CDR3 length: 14 residues. Between the trimmed V and J ends, which lost 0 bases and 7 bases, there was a span of 12 bases. The CDR3 loop reads CASSLALEAHTQYF. In DNA, the CDR3 is TGCGCCAGCAGCTTGGCCCTTGAAGCACATACGCAGTATTTT.

Notes on this clonotype: Little can be read into the size of this beta chain, an off-target read in a library designed for alpha chains. The chain has TRBV7-2 and TRBJ2-1; D tentatively reads TRBD1 or TRBD2 (7 bases each). The CDR3 runs to 13 residues. Germline V gene lookup returns CDR1 SGHTA and CDR2 FQGNSA. The V and J ends lost 3 bases and 10 bases respectively, with 13 bases between them. The chain's CDR3 is CASSLGGGREQFF. The CDR3 DNA reads as TGTGCCAGCAGCTTGGGAGGGGGCCGCGAGCAGTTCTTC.

This clonotype was seen many times. This beta chain slipped into a library made for alpha chains as a stray read, so its size is not meaningful. The CDR3 DNA follows: TGTGCCACCCTCACCCAGGGCTCTGGAAACACCATATATTTT. Its translation: CATLTQGSGNTIYF. The rearrangement uses TRBV24-1 and TRBJ1-3, with D possibly TRBD1 on 5 matching bases. Germline CDR1 and CDR2: KGHDR and SFDVKD. V shed 9 bases and J shed 0 bases, with 11 bases lying between them. This CDR3 is 14 amino acids long.

This clonotype was seen at least ten times. This beta chain lies outside the target of a library built for alpha chains; its clone size means little. The V and J genes are TRBV5-6 and TRBJ2-7; 10 positions match TRBD1. This CDR3 has 15 residues. Germline CDR1 is SGHDT and CDR2 is YYEEEE. J gave up 2 bases and V 4 bases, and 6 bases lay outside the gene matches. CDR3: CASSPGTGVTYEQYF. The CDR3 bases are TGTGCCAGCAGCCCCGGGACAGGGGTTACCTACGAGCAGTACTTC.

As to this clonotype: This beta chain is an unintended read in a library built for alpha chains; its size means little. The chain links TRBV4-1 to TRBJ2-5; D possibly corresponds to TRBD1 (5 bases). In germline, CDR1 is MGHRA, CDR2 YSYEKL. V was trimmed by 1 base and J by 3 bases, leaving 9 bases between them. This CDR3 has 14 amino acids. CDR3 sequence reads: CASSQGTYEETQYF. DNA of the CDR3: TGCGCCAGCAGCCAAGGGACATACGAAGAGACCCAGTACTTC.